In this sample, the clone carrying this T cell receptor beta chain turned up many times. Its specificity is not known. Every TCR cDNA molecule carried a tag that served as a unique molecular identifier. TCRdb independently ran MiXCR on the 5' RACE reads; one entry per CDR3 protein. The repertoire holds about 23,000 distinct CDR3 sequences, with about 5.1% as singletons. This specimen comes from a study of spatial heterogeneity in lung cancer. As for the study in general: Averaged across combinations, each unique TCR and UMI pairing appeared more than ten times in raw reads, which were uncorrected. Study outcomes and limitations: Whereas they appeared in blood less at follow-up, ubiquitous expanded tumor TCRs appeared there more at resection.

Germline V gene data show CDR1 as MDHEN and CDR2 as SYDVKM. The V gene lost 3 bases and the J gene lost 4 bases, with 4 bases spanning the gap. The CDR3 consists of 12 residues. Stated time point: sample taken at primary tumor resection. Whole RNA obtained from tumor, nontumor lung or frozen PBMC underwent sequencing without sorting. 72 TRACERx patients with early, untreated non-small cell lung cancer donated samples. The chain has TRBV28 and TRBJ1-3, with D unclear. The TCR originated in a male donor with early-stage non-small cell lung cancer. The sample was PBMCs, taken at surgery. The CDR3 DNA follows: TGTGCCAGCAGTTTGTTGGGAAACACCATATATTTT. This encodes CASSLLGNTIYF.